This T cell receptor (beta chain) was sequenced during a study of identical twins. TCRdb processed the 5' RACE reads anew with MiXCR; each CDR3 protein has one entry. This sample has approximately 210,000 distinct CDR3 sequences, with approximately 15% found just once. This clonotype occurred a few times. The CDR3 covers 15 residues. This sample also belongs to another study, concerning T cells expressing NK-cell markers.

The specimen was CD8+ T cells sorted from blood. The V and J genes are TRBV1 and TRBJ2-7; the table calls TRBD1, which could not be checked here. TRBV1 has pseudogene status. This TCR came from a woman younger than 30 in good health. This CDR3 is CTSNPGLPFGYEQYF. The CDR3, as DNA: TGCACCAGCAACCCGGGGCTCCCCTTCGGGTACGAGCAGTACTTC.